This T cell receptor (beta chain) was sequenced during a study of blood T cell repertoires in COVID-19. Study in general: Acute-phase and convalescent COVID-19 samples originated in the United States, Italy and Spain. The cDNA or gDNA used as material had been derived from T cells, B-cell-depleted T cells, or PBMCs.

V lost 4 bases and J lost 2; bases outside the gene matches: 5. The CDR3 spans 14 residues. Looked up from germline, CDR1 is LGHDT and CDR2 is YNNKEL (reference sequence). Profiling relied on immunoSEQ multiplex PCR, and the TCRdb table lists in-frame clones only, not all of them. The sample lists 200,000 to 300,000 clones, roughly 80% occurring once. The sequence was obtained from a woman younger than 30 with acute or convalescent COVID-19. J is TRBJ2-7 and V is TRBV3-1 (or the pseudogene TRBV3-2); 7 bases agree with TRBD1. The specimen was peripheral blood. The CDR3 loop reads CASSLLDRAYEQYF. CDR3 nucleotide sequence: TGTGCCAGCAGCCTCCTAGACAGGGCCTACGAGCAGTACTTC.